This TCR beta chain was profiled in a study of blood T cell repertoires in COVID-19. Data came from immunoSEQ multiplex PCR; TCRdb stores just in-frame clones and leaves some out. The sample comprises under 350,000 clones, approximately 86% of which are singletons, and roughly 4% rests with the top ten. The V gene lost 0 bases and the J gene lost 1 base, with 11 bases spanning the gap. Germline loops: CDR1 SGHNT, CDR2 YYREEE (reference sequence). This CDR3 contains 17 residues. V and J are TRBV5-4 and TRBJ2-6, with D perhaps matching TRBD1 (7 bases). Sequenced sample: PBMCs or T cells enriched from blood (not recorded which). The sequence derives from a woman aged 40 to 50 with acute COVID-19. Written as DNA, the CDR3 is TGTGCCAGCAGCTTGGCGACAGGGAGGTCTGGGGCCAACGTCCTGACTTTC. Encoded protein: CASSLATGRSGANVLTF.